Described below is a single T cell receptor (beta chain) sequence and its context. The target antigen is unknown. Via CD45RO/CCR7/CD25/CD127/CD95/CD27, cells of the CD4+ naive, central memory, regulatory and stem cell-like memory subsets were sorted. The data are from a study of beta chain features in type 1 diabetes. General observations from the study: A moderate, significant TCRB CDR3 shortening appeared in type 1 diabetes across four CD4+ subsets.

Germline V gene data show CDR1 as GTSNPN and CDR2 as SVGIG (reference sequence). Deletions cut 7 bases from V and 4 bases from J, with 8 bases between. The CDR3 consists of 11 residues. Expressed TCRB transcripts got sequenced, as all isolated RNA was reverse transcribed. Produced via immunoSEQ multiplex PCR; TCRdb's table is partial and in-frame only. Among around 160,000 clones listed, 7.5% to 9.5% were seen once. The sequenced sample was central memory CD4+ T cells from blood. The V call is TRBV30, the J call TRBJ2-1; unclear D gene. The sequence came from a woman aged 18-29 years with type 1 diabetes. For the CDR3, the DNA is TGTGCCTTCCAGACATACAATGAGCAGTTCTTC. Translating gives CAFQTYNEQFF.